These 21 T cell receptor beta chains came from one sample sequenced in a study of blood T cell repertoires in COVID-19. The data were produced by immunoSEQ multiplex PCR, yet TCRdb's version contains in-frame clones alone and is incomplete. The sample lists 130,000 to 150,000 clones; roughly 80% were seen once. Specimen: PBMCs or T cells enriched from blood (not recorded which). The receptors come from a woman aged 35 to 49 who had recovered from COVID-19.

The V and J genes are TRBV20-1 and TRBJ1-2; 7 positions match TRBD1. The CDR3 has 13 residues. The germline gives CDR1 DFQATT, CDR2 SNEGSKA (reference sequence). Trimming removed 3 bases from V and 5 bases from J; junction bases left unmatched: 6. In nucleotides, the CDR3 is TGCAGTGCTAGTCCCGGGACAGCTTATGGCTACACCTTC. Translation gives CSASPGTAYGYTF.

This chain connects TRBV5-6 to TRBJ2-7, with D possibly being TRBD2 (6 bases). The CDR3 loop spans 16 amino acids. Germline CDR1 and CDR2: SGHDT and YYEEEE. The V gene lost 1 base and the J gene lost 2 bases, with 16 bases spanning the gap. CDR3 loop: CASSLFSGSWTYEQYF. The CDR3 DNA reads as TGTGCCAGCAGCTTGTTCTCCGGGAGCTGGACCTACGAGCAGTACTTC.

The chain carries TRBV27 and TRBJ2-7; 9 positions agree with TRBD1. The CDR3 spans 13 residues. CDR1 MNHEY and CDR2 SMNVEV come from the germline V gene (reference sequence). V trimming: 8 bases; J trimming: 0 bases; junction bases outside the gene matches: 2. CDR3 in DNA: TGTGCCAGCGGGGGACAGGGCTCCTACGAGCAGTACTTC. This encodes CASGGQGSYEQYF.

This chain uses TRBV9 with TRBJ1-2; the D gene is possibly TRBD1 (5 bases). Germline CDR1 SGDLS, CDR2 YYNGEE. Trimming cost V 4 bases and J 6 bases, with 13 bases left between them. This CDR3 region has 13 residues. The CDR3 region is CASSPGGGNGYTF. CDR3 coding DNA: TGTGCCAGCAGCCCCGGTGGGGGGAATGGCTACACCTTC.

The V gene is TRBV11-2, the J gene TRBJ2-2, with 7 bases fitting TRBD2. Germline CDR1 and CDR2: SGHAT and FQNNGV. With 1 base clipped from V and 5 bases from J, the junction kept 7 bases outside the gene matches. The CDR3 is 16 residues long. The CDR3 DNA is TGTGCCAGCAGCTTAGTCCTTTCCGGGGGGACCGGGGAGCTGTTTTTT. Its protein is CASSLVLSGGTGELFF. Full variable domain (rest looked up from reference TRBV11-2 and TRBJ2-2): EAGVAQSPRYKIIEKRQSVAFWCNPISGHATLYWYQQILGQGPKLLIQFQNNGVVDDSQLPKDRFSAERLKGVDSTLKIQPAKLEDSAVYLCASSLVLSGGTGELFFGEGSRLTVL.

This chain connects TRBV9 to TRBJ1-2; 7 nucleotides agree with TRBD1. CDR1 and CDR2 (germline): SGDLS, YYNGEE. The trim removed 0 bases at V and 4 bases at J, leaving 6 bases unmatched. The CDR3 runs to 15 residues. Here the CDR3 DNA reads TGTGCCAGCAGCGTAGTGGCAGGGGGGATCTATGGCTACACCTTC. Encoded protein: CASSVVAGGIYGYTF.

The chain couples TRBV5-1 to TRBJ2-2, with D tentatively TRBD2 (6 bases). The germline V gene has CDR1 SGHRS and CDR2 YFSETQ. The V and J ends lost 6 bases and 7 bases respectively, with 25 bases between them. CDR3 length: 17 amino acids. The CDR3 region has the DNA TGCGCCAGCAAGAGGAGCGTGGGGGGAGCCCATCTCGGGGAGCTGTTTTTT. Its translation is CASKRSVGGAHLGELFF.

Here the CDR3 reads CASSGGGNQPQHF. The CDR3 region has the DNA TGCGCCAGCAGTGGGGGGGGCAATCAGCCCCAGCATTTT. The genes are TRBV10-2 and TRBJ1-5; TRBD1 might be the D (5 bases). The CDR3 is 13 residues long. Germline assignment: CDR1 WSHSY and CDR2 SAAADI. V was clipped by 4 bases and J by 2 bases, with 6 bases between them.

The V and J genes are TRBV5-4 and TRBJ2-3, with a tentative D call TRBD1 (6 bases). This CDR3 contains 14 residues. V lost 3 bases to trimming and J lost 6 bases, with 14 bases between them. Germline V CDR1 and CDR2: SGHNT, YYREEE (reference sequence). In DNA form, the CDR3 reads TGTGCCAGCAGCTCGGGGACACCCTGGGATACGCAGTATTTT. Translating gives CASSSGTPWDTQYF.

There are a few counts of this clone. V is TRBV3-1 (or the pseudogene TRBV3-2) and J is TRBJ2-2, with 10 bases fitting TRBD2. V dropped 6 bases and J dropped 2; count of bases not matched to a gene: 6. The CDR3 is made up of 16 amino acids. Germline V gene data show CDR1 as LGHDT and CDR2 as YNNKEL (reference sequence). CDR3 nucleotides: TGTGCCAGCAGTCGCAGGACTAGCGGAAACACCGGGGAGCTGTTTTTT. It encodes CASSRRTSGNTGELFF.

This clone was observed a few times. The V gene is TRBV2, the J gene TRBJ2-3; D possibly corresponds to TRBD2 (5 bases). Germline values: CDR1 SNHLY, CDR2 FYNNEI. The CDR3 spans 13 residues. V was clipped by 7 bases and J by 2 bases, with 10 bases between them. The CDR3 DNA follows: TGTGCCAGCAACGGGGAGTTCACAGATACGCAGTATTTT. Its protein is CASNGEFTDTQYF.

The rearrangement joins TRBV18 to TRBJ2-5; TRBD2 matches 12 bases. Looked up from germline, CDR1 is KGHSH and CDR2 is LQKENI. This CDR3 spans 19 amino acids. With V trimmed by 2 bases and J by 2 bases, 12 bases remained unmatched. CDR3 in DNA: TGTGCCAGCTCACCAAGACTAGCGGGGGCCCTAGTAGCTCAAGAGACCCAGTACTTC. This sequence encodes CASSPRLAGALVAQETQYF.

CDR3 region: CASSSSLRGSPLHF. In nucleotides, the CDR3 is TGTGCCAGCAGTTCATCATTACGAGGTTCACCCCTCCACTTT. The chain is built from TRBV27 and TRBJ1-6; no clear D. CDR1 and CDR2 from the germline V gene are MNHEY and SMNVEV (reference sequence). The CDR3 covers 14 residues. V was trimmed by 4 bases and J by 9 bases, leaving 13 bases between them.

This chain joins TRBV29-1 and TRBJ2-3, with 11 bases aligning to TRBD2. J lost 7 bases, V lost 6 bases, and 6 bases had no gene match. Germline CDR1 is SQVTM and CDR2 is ANQGSEA. This CDR3 has 13 amino acids. This CDR3 is CSVGTSGGNTQYF. In DNA, the CDR3 is TGCAGCGTCGGGACTAGCGGAGGGAATACGCAGTATTTT.

This chain links TRBV15 with TRBJ2-7; 15 bases match TRBD2. Trimming cost V 5 bases and J 4 bases; bases outside gene matches: 9. CDR3 length: 17 amino acids. CDR1 is LNHNV, CDR2 YYDKDF, per germline (reference sequence). CDR3 bases: TGTGCCACCAGCGAGGGACTAGCGGGGGGAGTCAGGTACGAGCAGTACTTC. Translated: CATSEGLAGGVRYEQYF.

The chain uses TRBV6-6 and TRBJ1-2; D remains ambiguous. With 5 bases removed from V and 0 bases from J, the gap between germline ends came to 10 bases. Germline V gene data show CDR1 as MNHNY and CDR2 as SVGAGI (reference sequence). The CDR3 is 14 residues long. CDR3 sequence: CASSETTANYGYTF. The CDR3 DNA follows: TGTGCCAGCAGTGAGACAACAGCTAACTATGGCTACACCTTC.

The V and J genes are TRBV5-1 and TRBJ1-2; D not resolved. The CDR3 consists of 15 residues. Deletions cut 0 bases from V and 0 bases from J, with 9 bases between. Germline-derived CDR1 and CDR2 are SGHRS and YFSETQ. The CDR3 DNA reads TGCGCCAGCAGCTTGGGCACGGGGACTAACTATGGCTACACCTTC. As protein: CASSLGTGTNYGYTF. The variable domain in full, completed from reference TRBV5-1 and TRBJ1-2, reads KAGVTQTPRYLIKTRGQQVTLSCSPISGHRSVSWYQQTPGQGLQFLFEYFSETQRNKGNFPGRFSGRQFSNSRSEMNVSTLELGDSALYLCASSLGTGTNYGYTFGSGTRLTVV.

The gene calls are TRBV6-6 and TRBJ1-1, with 8 bases identical to TRBD1. Losses at the gene ends were 7 bases for V and 0 bases for J; bases not matched to a gene: 10. Per the germline V gene, CDR1 is MNHNY and CDR2 is SVGAGI (reference sequence). CDR3 length: 16 residues. The CDR3 region is CASIPRGQVVNTEAFF. The CDR3 DNA reads as TGTGCCAGCATTCCCCGGGGACAGGTGGTGAACACTGAAGCTTTCTTT.

This clone has just a few counts. This chain connects TRBV2 to TRBJ2-7; 8 bases fit TRBD2. The V segment lost 4 bases and the J segment 7 bases; nucleotides outside the gene matches: 9. CDR1 and CDR2 from the germline V gene are SNHLY and FYNNEI. The CDR3 consists of 14 residues. CDR3 in DNA: TGTGCCAGCAGTGTATCGCCGGGACTAGAGGAGCAGTACTTC. This sequence encodes CASSVSPGLEEQYF.

The V and J genes are TRBV30 and TRBJ1-4; 7 nucleotides align to TRBD1. The germline gives CDR1 GTSNPN, CDR2 SVGIG (reference sequence). This CDR3 region has 13 residues. V shed 5 bases and J 3 bases; nucleotides not matched to a gene: 3. The CDR3 region is CAWVDRANEKLFF. DNA for the CDR3: TGTGCCTGGGTTGACAGGGCTAATGAAAAACTGTTTTTT.

V and J are TRBV6-5 and TRBJ1-6; the match to TRBD1 covers 7 bases. Looked up from germline, CDR1 is MNHEY and CDR2 is SVGAGI. With V trimmed by 2 bases and J by 10 bases, 11 bases remained unmatched. This CDR3 contains 16 residues. The DNA for the CDR3 is TGTGCCAGCAGTTACACGTCCAACAGGGGTCGGTCACCCCTCCACTTT. Its protein is CASSYTSNRGRSPLHF.